This T cell receptor beta chain was retrieved from a study of cytomegalovirus exposure and HLA in healthy donors. Study results and caveats: In an earlier analysis, in some 600 donors, most V segments appeared productive either ~90% or ~30% of the time. A further, later analysis showed that HLA-associated TCR beta chains (compared with equally common others) were more clonally expanded. Researchers counted roughly 160 TCR beta chains as cytomegalovirus-associated. It is likely that the observed cluster of highly shared sequence variants was a sequencing artifact.

The CDR3 has 14 residues. Losses at the gene ends were 7 bases for V and 7 bases for J; bases not matched to a gene: 8. Germline CDR1 reads LGHNT; CDR2 reads FRNRAP. About this clone itself: Its specificity is not known.

Researchers ran the PCR with 60 Vbeta and 13 Jbeta primers. Repertoires were generated with immunoSEQ multiplex PCR, while TCRdb's copy carries only in-frame clones and drops some. The sample has around 150,000 clones, 79% seen once; the top ten hold around 7%. The V call is TRBV12-5, the J call TRBJ2-7; 12 bases agree with TRBD2. The specimen was PBMCs. This receptor was identified in a man in his forties or fifties in good health and CMV-seropositive. CDR3 residues: CASAQLAGGAEQYF. The CDR3 nucleotides read TGTGCTAGTGCCCAACTAGCGGGAGGAGCTGAGCAGTACTTC.